This TCR beta chain was documented in a study of neurological immune-mediated disorders. A 10-nucleotide random UMI tagged transcripts in template-switch 5'RACE cDNA synthesis. TCRdb used MiXCR to reprocess the 5' RACE reads, holding one entry per CDR3 protein. The sample shows about 65,000 distinct CDR3 sequences, under 5% of them seen only once. This clonotype was detected a few times. What it recognizes is unknown. Findings of the study overall: No sharing of CDR3 amino acid sequences was observed among expanded clones across subjects, suggesting private repertoires in all groups. A possible signature appeared as one related-CDR3 cluster, in which phylogenetic grouping placed the repertoires of 18 of 34 multiple sclerosis patients.

Germline V gene sequence: CDR1 SGHRS, CDR2 YFSETQ. V dropped 2 bases and J dropped 7 bases, with 7 bases sitting between them. This CDR3 is 12 amino acids long. The sequence derives from a man aged 50 or older with multiple sclerosis. J is TRBJ2-1 and V is TRBV5-1; D remains ambiguous. Sequencing used PBMCs. The chain's CDR3 is CASSFSQNEQFF. The CDR3 nucleotides are TGCGCCAGCAGCTTTTCCCAGAATGAGCAGTTCTTC.